This is a list of T cell receptor beta chains from one sample in a study of T cells in localized non-small cell lung cancer. Sequencing used immunoSEQ multiplex PCR; TCRdb keeps in-frame clones, though not all of them. The sample records 45,000 to 60,000 clones, 75% to 90% being singletons. Sequenced material: peripheral blood, taken before any cancer treatment. These receptors originate from a woman aged 40-70 years with stage I lung adenocarcinoma. Both conserved end residues are trimmed from each CDR3.

v_gene: TRBV9; j_gene: TRBJ1-1; CDR3aa: ASSLGAERLTEAF
v_gene: TRBV4-2; j_gene: TRBJ1-2; CDR3aa: ASSPRGPHYGYT
v_gene: TRBV6-6; j_gene: TRBJ1-3; CDR3aa: ASSYGGPSGNTIY
v_gene: TRBV28; j_gene: TRBJ1-5; CDR3aa: ASSRTGFGDGNQPQH
v_gene: TRBV2; j_gene: TRBJ1-5; CDR3aa: ASTDWSNQPQH
v_gene: TRBV10-3; j_gene: TRBJ2-5; CDR3aa: AISESGTAQETQY
v_gene: TRBV11-2; j_gene: TRBJ2-1; CDR3aa: ASRSPGIEQF
v_gene: TRBV5-8; j_gene: TRBJ1-2; CDR3aa: ASSLLDYGYT
v_gene: TRBV25-1; j_gene: TRBJ1-4; CDR3aa: ASSGRAGQGSTNEKLF
v_gene: TRBV19; j_gene: TRBJ1-6; CDR3aa: ASSDRQNNSPLH
v_gene: TRBV21-1; j_gene: TRBJ1-1; CDR3aa: ASSFERTEAF
v_gene: TRBV15; j_gene: TRBJ2-7; CDR3aa: ATSREYGSYEQY
v_gene: TRBV7-2; j_gene: TRBJ2-3; CDR3aa: ASTGAPVTDTQY
v_gene: TRBV7-9; j_gene: TRBJ2-5; CDR3aa: ASSNSRGQQETQY
v_gene: TRBV18; j_gene: TRBJ2-5; CDR3aa: ASSPPGAQETQY
v_gene: TRBV5-6; j_gene: TRBJ1-1; CDR3aa: ASTLAGDTEAF
v_gene: TRBV7-9; j_gene: TRBJ2-7; CDR3aa: ASSPGQGAVREQY
v_gene: TRBV2; j_gene: TRBJ2-5; CDR3aa: ASTGGVTASETQY
v_gene: TRBV6-6; j_gene: TRBJ2-3; CDR3aa: ASSYSSRGDTQY
v_gene: TRBV14; j_gene: TRBJ1-2; CDR3aa: ASSQDLRSGGYT
v_gene: TRBV7-9; j_gene: TRBJ1-1; CDR3aa: ASSPLLATEAF
v_gene: TRBV7-2; j_gene: TRBJ1-5; CDR3aa: ASSFDRGLSQPQH
v_gene: TRBV19; j_gene: TRBJ1-5; CDR3aa: ASKKQDGNQPQH
v_gene: TRBV5-4; j_gene: TRBJ2-7; CDR3aa: ASSSPSYEQY
v_gene: TRBV6-6; j_gene: TRBJ1-1; CDR3aa: ASSYSGFEAF
v_gene: TRBV15; j_gene: TRBJ1-6; CDR3aa: ATSRDRPGGVGSPLH
v_gene: TRBV29-1; j_gene: TRBJ1-1; CDR3aa: SAALTLRLGNTEAF
v_gene: TRBV7-3; j_gene: TRBJ2-3; CDR3aa: ASSYGLAGDTDTQY
v_gene: TRBV2; j_gene: TRBJ2-1; CDR3aa: ASRTGDEQF
v_gene: TRBV30; j_gene: TRBJ2-3; CDR3aa: ALEIGGANTQY
v_gene: TRBV6-6; j_gene: TRBJ1-2; CDR3aa: ASSTLGGQGGYT
v_gene: TRBV19; j_gene: TRBJ2-5; CDR3aa: ASSIAAMETQY
v_gene: TRBV27; j_gene: TRBJ1-1; CDR3aa: ASTPFRGGYTEAF
v_gene: TRBV9; j_gene: TRBJ1-2; CDR3aa: ASSVGPGLDYGYT
v_gene: TRBV28; j_gene: TRBJ2-7; CDR3aa: ASSRTRVHEQY
v_gene: TRBV30; j_gene: TRBJ1-4; CDR3aa: AWSVGAPGEKLF
v_gene: TRBV5-6; j_gene: TRBJ1-1; CDR3aa: ASSSLWPGERDSNTEAF
v_gene: TRBV7-6; j_gene: TRBJ2-2; CDR3aa: ASSPPINTGELF
v_gene: TRBV15; j_gene: TRBJ2-1; CDR3aa: ATSSDTTRGEQF
v_gene: TRBV6-6; j_gene: TRBJ2-1; CDR3aa: ASRGSDEQF
v_gene: TRBV6-1; j_gene: TRBJ2-7; CDR3aa: ASSEGGGSSYEQY
v_gene: TRBV28; j_gene: TRBJ1-1; CDR3aa: ASSRGGARNTEAF
v_gene: TRBV27; j_gene: TRBJ1-6; CDR3aa: ASSLSGASPLH
v_gene: TRBV9; j_gene: TRBJ1-6; CDR3aa: ASSSMLQGNSPLH
v_gene: TRBV7-9; j_gene: TRBJ1-1; CDR3aa: ASSLERNTEAF
v_gene: TRBV6-6; j_gene: TRBJ1-1; CDR3aa: ASSQTARAGAEAF
v_gene: TRBV5-1; j_gene: TRBJ2-3; CDR3aa: ASSFGLNTDTQY
v_gene: TRBV6-1; j_gene: TRBJ2-1; CDR3aa: ASKTGVGVYNEQF
v_gene: TRBV6-1; j_gene: TRBJ1-3; CDR3aa: ASSEAIGVSSGNTIY
v_gene: TRBV5-1; j_gene: TRBJ2-1; CDR3aa: ASSRGTGTEQF
v_gene: TRBV7-2; j_gene: TRBJ1-5; CDR3aa: ASSLAGFRDGFFNQPQH
v_gene: TRBV11-2; j_gene: TRBJ1-4; CDR3aa: ASSLDRGQGEKLF
v_gene: TRBV6-1; j_gene: TRBJ1-5; CDR3aa: ASSEGSGDQPQH
v_gene: TRBV11-2; j_gene: TRBJ1-2; CDR3aa: ASSLGTGGFGYT
v_gene: TRBV6-1; j_gene: TRBJ1-4; CDR3aa: ASSEWGVITNEKLF
v_gene: TRBV7-8; j_gene: TRBJ1-5; CDR3aa: ASSSGGSQVQPQH
v_gene: TRBV7-8; j_gene: TRBJ1-5; CDR3aa: ASSPFPGQGPDSNQPQH
v_gene: TRBV30; j_gene: TRBJ1-6; CDR3aa: AWNRDSNYNSPLH
v_gene: TRBV9; j_gene: TRBJ2-3; CDR3aa: ASSVGRTPGGTDTQY